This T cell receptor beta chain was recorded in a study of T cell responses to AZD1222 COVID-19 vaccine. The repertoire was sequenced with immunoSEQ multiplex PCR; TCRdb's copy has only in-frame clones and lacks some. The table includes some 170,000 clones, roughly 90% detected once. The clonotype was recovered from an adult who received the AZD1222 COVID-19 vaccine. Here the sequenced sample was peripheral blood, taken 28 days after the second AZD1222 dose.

The chain's CDR3 is CAWSVGVTANEKLFF. The CDR3, as DNA: TGTGCCTGGAGTGTAGGGGTAACCGCTAATGAAAAACTGTTTTTT. This chain joins TRBV30 and TRBJ1-4; tentatively, D is TRBD1 (5 bases). This CDR3 spans 15 amino acids. The germline CDR1 and CDR2 sequences are GTSNPN and SVGIG (reference sequence). V gave up 0 bases and J gave up 3 bases, with 11 bases separating them. The full variable domain, rest sourced from reference TRBV30 and TRBJ1-4, is SQTIHQWPATLVQPVGSPLSLECTVEGTSNPNLYWYRQAAGRGLQLLFYSVGIGQISSEVPQNLSASRPQDRQFILSSKKLLLSDSGFYLCAWSVGVTANEKLFFGSGTQLSVL.